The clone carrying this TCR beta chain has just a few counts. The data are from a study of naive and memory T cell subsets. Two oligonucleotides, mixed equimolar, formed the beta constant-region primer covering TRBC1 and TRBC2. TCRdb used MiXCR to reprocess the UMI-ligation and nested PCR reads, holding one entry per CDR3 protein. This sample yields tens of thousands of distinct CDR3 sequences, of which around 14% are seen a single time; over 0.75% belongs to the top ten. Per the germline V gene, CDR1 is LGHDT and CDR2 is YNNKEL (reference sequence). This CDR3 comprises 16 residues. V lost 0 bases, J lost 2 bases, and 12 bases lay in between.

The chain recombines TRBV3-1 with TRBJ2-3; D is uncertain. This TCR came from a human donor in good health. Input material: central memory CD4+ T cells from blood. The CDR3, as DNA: TGTGCCAGCAGCCAAGATAGGGCAGCCCTCACAGATACGCAGTATTTT. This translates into CASSQDRAALTDTQYF.